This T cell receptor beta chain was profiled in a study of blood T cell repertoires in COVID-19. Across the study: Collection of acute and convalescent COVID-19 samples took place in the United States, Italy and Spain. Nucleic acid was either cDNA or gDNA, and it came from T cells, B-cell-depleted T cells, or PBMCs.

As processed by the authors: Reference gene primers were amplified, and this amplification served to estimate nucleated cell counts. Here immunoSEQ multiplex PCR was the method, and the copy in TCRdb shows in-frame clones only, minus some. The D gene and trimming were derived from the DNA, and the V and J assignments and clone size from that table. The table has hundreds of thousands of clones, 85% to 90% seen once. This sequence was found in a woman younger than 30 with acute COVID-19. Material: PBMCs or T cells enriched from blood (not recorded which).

The CDR3 coding sequence is TGTGCCTGGAGTGTACGCAGGGATGGAAACACCATATATTTT. Encoded protein: CAWSVRRDGNTIYF. The chain links TRBV30 to TRBJ1-3; TRBD1 is a possible D gene (5 bases). The CDR3 covers 14 residues. Germline CDR1 reads GTSNPN; CDR2 reads SVGIG (reference sequence). Between the trimmed V and J ends, which lost 0 bases and 3 bases, there was a span of 9 bases.